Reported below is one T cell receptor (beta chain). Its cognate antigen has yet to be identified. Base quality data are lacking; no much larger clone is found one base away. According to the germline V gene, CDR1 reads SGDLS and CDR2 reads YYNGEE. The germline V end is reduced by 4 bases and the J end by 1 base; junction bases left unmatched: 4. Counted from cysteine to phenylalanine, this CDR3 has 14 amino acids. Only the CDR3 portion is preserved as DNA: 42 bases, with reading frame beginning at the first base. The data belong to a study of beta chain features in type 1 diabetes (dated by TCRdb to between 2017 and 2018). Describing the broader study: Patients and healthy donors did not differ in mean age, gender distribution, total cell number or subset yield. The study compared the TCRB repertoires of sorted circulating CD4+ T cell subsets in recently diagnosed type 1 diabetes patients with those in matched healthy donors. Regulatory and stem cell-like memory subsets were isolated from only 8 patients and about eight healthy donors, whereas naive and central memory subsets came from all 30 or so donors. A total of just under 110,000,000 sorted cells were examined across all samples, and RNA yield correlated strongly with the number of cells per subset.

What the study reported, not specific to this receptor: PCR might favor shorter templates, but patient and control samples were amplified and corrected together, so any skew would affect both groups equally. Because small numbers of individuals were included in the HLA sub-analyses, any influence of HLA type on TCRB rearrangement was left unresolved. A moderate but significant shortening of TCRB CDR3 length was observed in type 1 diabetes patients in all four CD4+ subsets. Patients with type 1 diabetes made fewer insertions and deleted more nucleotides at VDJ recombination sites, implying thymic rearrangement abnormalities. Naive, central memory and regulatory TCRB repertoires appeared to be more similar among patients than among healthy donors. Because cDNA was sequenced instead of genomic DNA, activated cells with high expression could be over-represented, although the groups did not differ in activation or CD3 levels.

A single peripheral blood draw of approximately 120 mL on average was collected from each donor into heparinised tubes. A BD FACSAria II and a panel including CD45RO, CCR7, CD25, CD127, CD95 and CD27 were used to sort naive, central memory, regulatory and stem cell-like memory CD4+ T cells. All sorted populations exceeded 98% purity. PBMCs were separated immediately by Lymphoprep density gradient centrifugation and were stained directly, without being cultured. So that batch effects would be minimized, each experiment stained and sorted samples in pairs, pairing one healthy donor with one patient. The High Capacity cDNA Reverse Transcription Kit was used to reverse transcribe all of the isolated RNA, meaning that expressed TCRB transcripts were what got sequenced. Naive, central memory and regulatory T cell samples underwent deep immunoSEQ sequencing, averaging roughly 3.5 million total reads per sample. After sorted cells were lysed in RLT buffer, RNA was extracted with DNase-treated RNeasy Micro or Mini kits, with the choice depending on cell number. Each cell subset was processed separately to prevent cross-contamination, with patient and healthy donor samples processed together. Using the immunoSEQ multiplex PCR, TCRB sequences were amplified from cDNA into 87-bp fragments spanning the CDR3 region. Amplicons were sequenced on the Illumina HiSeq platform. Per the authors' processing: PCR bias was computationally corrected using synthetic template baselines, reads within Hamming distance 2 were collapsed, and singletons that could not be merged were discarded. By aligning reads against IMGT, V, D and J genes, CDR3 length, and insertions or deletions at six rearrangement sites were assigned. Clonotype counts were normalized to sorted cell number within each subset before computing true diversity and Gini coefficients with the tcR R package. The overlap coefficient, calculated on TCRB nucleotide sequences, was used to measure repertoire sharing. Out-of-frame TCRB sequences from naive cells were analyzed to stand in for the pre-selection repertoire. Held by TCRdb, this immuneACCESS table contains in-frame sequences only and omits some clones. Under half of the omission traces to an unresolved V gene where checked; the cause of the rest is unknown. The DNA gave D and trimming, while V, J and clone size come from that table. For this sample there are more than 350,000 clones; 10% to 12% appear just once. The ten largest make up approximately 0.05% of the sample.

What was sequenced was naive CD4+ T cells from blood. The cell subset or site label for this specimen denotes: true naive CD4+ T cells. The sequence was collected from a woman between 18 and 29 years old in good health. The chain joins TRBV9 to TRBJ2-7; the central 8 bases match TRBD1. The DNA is TGTGCCAGCAGCCCCCAGGGGGCGTCCTACGAGCAGTACTTC. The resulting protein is CASSPQGASYEQYF.